This passage covers 2 T cell receptor beta chains from one sample sequenced in a study of radiotherapy plus CTLA-4 blockade in lung cancer. Libraries were prepared by immunoSEQ multiplex PCR; TCRdb keeps only in-frame clonotypes and omits some of them. The repertoire consists of some 110,000 clones, with around 75% occurring once and the leading ten covering approximately 5%. The sequencing here drew on peripheral blood, taken from a patient treated with radiotherapy plus ipilimumab. Receptors originate from a human donor with non-small cell lung cancer who had a partial response to radiotherapy plus ipilimumab.

The CDR3 loop is CASSQGSLAGSEQFF. The CDR3 bases are TGTGCCAGCAGCCAAGGGAGCCTCGCCGGGAGTGAGCAGTTCTTC. V is TRBV14 and J is TRBJ2-1; D may be TRBD2 (6 bases). The CDR3 has 15 residues. Per germline, CDR1 SGHDN and CDR2 FVKESK. Deletions cut 1 base from V and 9 bases from J, with 16 bases between.

V is TRBV5-4 and J is TRBJ2-1, with TRBD2 matching 8 bases. CDR1 and CDR2 (germline): SGHNT, YYREEE (reference sequence). Germline trimming cut 7 bases from V and 4 bases from J; bases unmatched to any gene: 10. The CDR3 totals 15 residues. As DNA, the CDR3 is TGTGCCAGCCCGGGGAGCGGGAGAACATACAATGAGCAGTTCTTC. Protein product: CASPGSGRTYNEQFF. Drawing the rest from reference TRBV5-4 and TRBJ2-1, the complete variable domain is ETGVTQSPTHLIKTRGQQVTLRCSSQSGHNTVSWYQQALGQGPQFIFQYYREEENGRGNFPPRFSGLQFPNYSSELNVNALELDDSALYLCASPGSGRTYNEQFFGPGTRLTVL.